The 8 T cell receptor beta chains in this list originate from one sample, sequenced in a study of a mutant IDH1 vaccine in newly diagnosed glioma. These receptors lack a known antigen. Method: immunoSEQ multiplex PCR; TCRdb's copy keeps in-frame clones and lacks some. The sample includes about 32,000 clones, under 85% of them seen just once. The time point was: week 35, safety follow-up. A 20-mer mutant IDH1 peptide at 300 ug was injected subcutaneously with topical imiquimod. The sample was PBMCs, taken from a glioma patient whose treatment included an IDH1 peptide vaccine. These receptors were taken from a woman in her thirties with glioma. Some clones in this sample may be carry-over from other donors' samples.

This clone came up a few times. CDR3 loop: CASSGELQGSNQPQHF. The DNA for the CDR3 is TGCGCCAGCAGCGGAGAGCTCCAGGGAAGCAATCAGCCCCAGCATTTT. The V and J genes are TRBV4-1 and TRBJ1-5, with D perhaps matching TRBD1 (5 bases). The CDR3 consists of 16 residues. Between the trimmed V and J ends, which lost 5 bases and 1 base, there was a span of 15 bases. Germline-derived CDR1 and CDR2 are MGHRA and YSYEKL.

The rearrangement uses TRBV6-1 and TRBJ2-3; TRBD1 matches 7 bases. The CDR3 is 16 residues long. V gave up 3 bases and J gave up 3 bases; unmatched junction bases: 9. Looked up from germline, CDR1 is MNHNS and CDR2 is SASEGT. The CDR3 DNA is TGTGCCAGCAGTGATCCGAGGGGGCGAGGGACAGATACGCAGTATTTT. It is translated as CASSDPRGRGTDTQYF.

This chain connects TRBV11-2 to TRBJ2-7, with 13 bases fitting TRBD2. This CDR3 has 14 amino acids. Germline lookup yields CDR1 SGHAT and CDR2 FQNNGV. V lost 2 bases and J lost 9; bases outside the gene matches: 4. CDR3 region: CASSLTLAGGRQYF. CDR3 bases: TGTGCCAGCAGCTTAACACTAGCGGGAGGGAGGCAGTACTTC.

This sequence joins TRBV7-9 and TRBJ2-5; D is tentatively TRBD1 or TRBD2 (5 bases each). Germline assignment: CDR1 SEHNR and CDR2 FQNEAQ (reference sequence). Trimming removed 5 bases from V and 4 bases from J, with 17 bases in between. The CDR3 runs to 15 residues. The CDR3 loop reads CASSLRLGARETQYF. CDR3 in DNA: TGTGCCAGCAGCCTGAGGCTCGGGGCCCGAGAGACCCAGTACTTC. The full variable domain, with the rest looked up from reference TRBV7-9 and TRBJ2-5, is DTGVSQNPRHKITKRGQNVTFRCDPISEHNRLYWYRQTLGQGPEFLTYFQNEAQLEKSRLLSDRFSAERPKGSFSTLEIQRTEQGDSAMYLCASSLRLGARETQYFGPGTRLLVL.

The chain links TRBV5-4 to TRBJ1-1; the D gene is possibly TRBD1 (6 bases). This CDR3 is 17 amino acids long. Trimming removed 4 bases from V and 3 bases from J, with 22 bases in between. Germline-derived CDR1 and CDR2 are SGHNT and YYREEE (reference sequence). Here the CDR3 reads CASSTPGTRQGDTEAFF. The CDR3, as DNA: TGTGCCAGCAGCACCCCCGGGACACGTCAAGGGGACACTGAAGCTTTCTTT. The complete variable domain, with remaining parts taken from reference TRBV5-4 and TRBJ1-1, reads ETGVTQSPTHLIKTRGQQVTLRCSSQSGHNTVSWYQQALGQGPQFIFQYYREEENGRGNFPPRFSGLQFPNYSSELNVNALELDDSALYLCASSTPGTRQGDTEAFFGQGTRLTVV.

This chain uses TRBV6-1 with TRBJ1-2; possibly TRBD1 for D (6 bases). The length of the CDR3 is 13 residues. Trimming took off 11 bases at V and 3 bases at J, with 16 bases between the two ends. Germline lookup yields CDR1 MNHNS and CDR2 SASEGT. The CDR3 here is CAAAGQPDYGYTF. The DNA of the CDR3 is TGTGCCGCCGCGGGACAACCAGACTATGGCTACACCTTC.

The rearrangement uses TRBV4-1 and TRBJ1-1; TRBD1 is a possible D gene (5 bases). Germline assignment: CDR1 MGHRA and CDR2 YSYEKL. The CDR3 has 16 residues. V shed 4 bases and J shed 0 bases, with 15 bases lying between them. CDR3 region: CASSLGGEAMNTEAFF. The CDR3, as DNA: TGCGCCAGCAGCCTAGGAGGGGAGGCCATGAACACTGAAGCTTTCTTT.

The J gene is TRBJ2-7, the V gene TRBV30; TRBD1 might be the D (5 bases). The CDR3 consists of 11 residues. Germline values: CDR1 GTSNPN, CDR2 SVGIG (reference sequence). The germline V and J ends were trimmed by 4 bases and 6 bases, with 10 bases remaining between them. CDR3 nucleotides: TGTGCCTGGAACGATGGGGCCGAGCAGTACTTC. Translation gives CAWNDGAEQYF.